This TCR beta chain was sequenced in a study of T cell responses to AZD1222 COVID-19 vaccine. Study-wide results and limits: Reportedly, close to half of spike-specific TCRs are directed against unmutated variant regions.

Using immunoSEQ multiplex PCR, the repertoire was profiled, and TCRdb retains in-frame clones only, with some absent. The sample includes some 150,000 clones, 88% of them seen just once. In germline, CDR1 is GTSNPN, CDR2 SVGIG (reference sequence). The junction had 3 bases not matched to a gene; V was cut back by 4 bases and J by 4 bases. CDR3 size: 15 residues. Concerning this clone: Its antigen is not identified.

The chain uses TRBV30 and TRBJ2-1; 14 positions agree with TRBD2. Here the sequenced sample was peripheral blood, taken on day 0 of MenACWY control vaccination. The TCR was taken from an adult in good health. CDR3 coding DNA: TGTGCCTGGACCGGACTAGCGGGAGGATACAATGAGCAGTTCTTC. This codes for CAWTGLAGGYNEQFF.